This T cell receptor (beta chain) came from a study of identical twins (dated by TCRdb to 2016 to 2017). The study in broad terms: To test whether fetal clonotypes persist, this study deep-sequenced TCR alpha and beta repertoires from monozygotic twins, from unrelated adults of various ages, and from cord blood. To rule out contamination, replicate twin experiments were performed at different times with different library preparation protocols.

Turning to this clonotype: This clone's antigen is unknown. No qualities accompany the bases; no much larger clone lies one base away.

General conclusions and limits of the study: Zero-insertion analyses could be partly confounded by invariant T cells such as MAIT and iNKT, though diverse VJ usage argued against such confounding for most clonotypes. Because the same donors could not be followed over many years, the conclusions depended on cross-sectional statistical analysis. The excess sharing between twins in beta out-of-frame sequences was weaker because fewer shared sequences reduced the signal-to-noise ratio. In monozygotic twins, recombination models systematically underestimated out-of-frame TCR alpha sharing, but the models matched the sharing seen between unrelated individuals. Fewer insertions were carried by abundant cord blood beta clonotypes, a similar but weaker trend appeared in young adult naive repertoires, and no such trend appeared in memory repertoires. Out-of-frame TCR alpha sequences shared between twins showed an excess of low generation-probability sequences compared with coincidental sharing between unrelated individuals.

Libraries came from 5' RACE. Sequencing used an Illumina HiSeq 2000. Template switching introduced a universal primer binding site; the final cDNA contained a unique molecular identifier, enabling accurate counting of TCR cDNA molecules. Specific primers in the conserved constant-segment region were used to synthesize first-strand cDNA for the TCR alpha and beta chains. To control for contamination, every cDNA library carried two barcodes: a SMART-Mk sample barcode plus Illumina barcodes. TruSeq adapter sequences and Illumina sample barcodes were added in two successive PCR steps. Sequencing of the TCR alpha and beta cDNA libraries was done on the Illumina HiSeq platform using custom primers. The original methods were these. MiGEC processed the raw reads to extract unique molecular identifiers, while MiXCR was used to determine the CDR3 positions. Recombination models were inferred per individual with the repgenHMM and IGoR tools using an EM algorithm. Shared clonotype analysis was performed with the tcR package in R, normalizing sharing by the product of cloneset sizes. To study raw recombination free of thymic and clonal selection effects, out-of-frame nonproductive sequences were analyzed. TCRdb handled the public reads itself, with Q25 trimming in fastp and clone calling in MiXCR, and kept productive beta chains. Identical CDR3 proteins give one entry, which carries the most common genes and DNA. TCRdb's processing, not the authors', yielded these V and J calls. The table for this sample lists 700,000 or so distinct CDR3 sequences; 21% of them were counted only once. The ten largest clones take up around 4.4% of the sample.

All donors were healthy Caucasians. Three pairs of female monozygotic twins, all aged roughly 18 to 29 years, were included in the twin cohort. The RNA used for TCR libraries was isolated from peripheral blood mononuclear cells. The germline V end is reduced by 5 bases and the J end by 6 bases; junction bases left unmatched: 4. Taken from cysteine to phenylalanine, the CDR3 has 14 residues. Only CDR3 DNA remains: 42 bases, in frame from the first base. The same data also contributed to another study, on T cells expressing NK-cell markers. The second study's paper adds: About 8 donors provided sorted CD3+CD56+NKG2C+, CD3+CD56+NKG2C- and CD3+CD56-NKG2C+ T-cell subsets, whose TCR beta-chain repertoires were profiled. Among the eight sequenced donors, only one was HCMV-seronegative, while the other seven were HCMV-seropositive. In several experiments an anti-gammadeltaTCR antibody was added to restrict sorting to alphabetaTCR-expressing T cells. For six donors, the dominant CD3+CD56+NKG2C+ clonotypes were among the top 10 CD8+ clonotypes and accounted for 1.0-7.0% of CD8+ T cells. Those dominant clonotypes were again the most abundant among CD3+CD56-NKG2C+ cells in a few donors, at roughly 28.3-65%. Whether the expanded NKG2C-expressing T cell clones were specific for HCMV antigens remained unclear. The eight sequenced donors were randomly selected healthy volunteers, three men and five women. A commercial ELISA kit detecting HCMV-specific IgG in serum was used to determine HCMV serostatus. For over 5 donors, bulk peripheral blood T-cell repertoires were additionally sequenced from unsorted PBMC. MIGEC was used to demultiplex reads and group reads by UMI, and MiTCR was used to assemble and quantify clonotypes. To exclude erroneous sequences, only TCR cDNA sequences supported by at least two reads were retained. The tcR package was used for downstream repertoire analysis, and clonotypes were matched across fractions by CDR3 nucleotide sequence plus V segment. VDJmatch was used to annotate antigen specificity against VDJdb, with one amino acid substitution in CDR3 allowed.

Sequenced: PBMCs. The chain is assembled from TRBV12-3 or TRBV12-4 and TRBJ1-5; TRBD1 aligns with 10 central bases. The clonotype comes from a woman in her late teens or twenties in good health. The CDR3 region: CASSQDRGSQPQHF. The DNA sequence reads TGTGCCAGCAGTCAGGACAGGGGGAGTCAGCCCCAGCATTTT.